The T cell receptor beta chain described here comes from a study of shared clonotypes between healthy human individuals. Broader study findings: With few donors, the genetic and exposure-history diversity represented was limited.

Notes on this clone: Its cognate antigen is unknown.

Genomic DNA per cell subset filled all wells of several immunoSEQ plates. The assay was immunoSEQ multiplex PCR, and TCRdb's table has in-frame clones only and misses some. This table holds some 530,000 clones, approximately 82% found once. Germline CDR1 is LNHDA and CDR2 is SQIVND (reference sequence). The CDR3 sequence is 14 residues long. Trimming shortened V by 3 bases and J by 0 bases, and 6 bases separated the two germline ends. The source is a woman in her 40s in good health. Some clones in this sample may be carry-over from other donors' samples. The rearrangement links TRBV19 to TRBJ1-3; unclear D gene. Sequenced material: PBMCs. CDR3 protein: CASSIGSSGNTIYF. CDR3 in DNA: TGTGCCAGTAGTATCGGGAGCTCTGGAAACACCATATATTTT.